This TCR beta chain was retrieved from a study of cytomegalovirus exposure and HLA in healthy donors. Researchers ran the PCR with 60 Vbeta and 13 Jbeta primers. Libraries were prepared by immunoSEQ multiplex PCR; TCRdb keeps only in-frame clonotypes and omits some of them. This sample has 210,000 or so clones, with around 80% found just once. V dropped 5 bases and J dropped 3; count of bases not matched to a gene: 4. This CDR3 spans 15 amino acids. Per germline, CDR1 SGHTA and CDR2 FQGNSA. V usage is TRBV7-2 and J usage is TRBJ2-2, with 9 positions matching TRBD2. This sequence was found in a boy aged 10-17 years in good health and CMV-seronegative. The sample was PBMCs. The CDR3 coding sequence is TGTGCCAGCAGCCCTCGACTAGCGGACACCGGGGAGCTGTTTTTT. It specifies CASSPRLADTGELFF.